The 30 T cell receptor beta chains reported below all come from one sample, sequenced in a study of response to subunit inactivated influenza vaccine. TCRdb called the RT-PCR reads again in MiXCR, with one record for every CDR3 protein. Here the sample spans under 750,000 distinct CDR3 sequences, about 10% being singletons. The specimen comprised PBMCs from blood, sampled on the day of vaccination. These receptors all come from a man aged 45-65 years who received an inactivated influenza vaccine.

The chain uses TRBV9 and TRBJ2-6; 7 bases fit TRBD1. J was trimmed by 2 bases and V by 0 bases; bases with no gene match: 8. Germline loops: CDR1 SGDLS, CDR2 YYNGEE. CDR3 length equals 18 residues. CDR3 sequence: CASSVAPHRGTGANVLTF. The CDR3 region has the DNA TGTGCCAGCAGCGTAGCCCCGCACAGGGGAACTGGGGCCAACGTCCTGACTTTC.

The sample holds a few counts of this clonotype. The chain employs TRBV5-1 and TRBJ1-2; 8 bases map to TRBD1. Germline loops: CDR1 SGHRS, CDR2 YFSETQ. V was pared by 0 bases and J by 6 bases, with 10 bases of the junction left unmatched. The CDR3 is 16 amino acids. CDR3 in DNA: TGCGCCAGCAGCTTGGAAGCTCAGGGGGCGAGAAATGGCTACACCTTC. Protein: CASSLEAQGARNGYTF.

The sample holds many counts of this clonotype. The chain carries TRBV28 and TRBJ1-5; D not certain. This CDR3 contains 16 residues. V was clipped by 7 bases and J by 2 bases, with 18 bases between them. Per germline, CDR1 MDHEN and CDR2 SYDVKM. CDR3 sequence reads: CASTSGRGFGNQPQHF. In DNA form, the CDR3 reads TGTGCCAGCACCTCTGGACGTGGTTTTGGCAATCAGCCCCAGCATTTT.

V usage is TRBV6-6 and J usage is TRBJ2-1; D is undetermined. The CDR3 is made up of 12 amino acids. CDR1 is MNHNY and CDR2 is SVGAGI in the germline V gene (reference sequence). V lost 6 bases and J 8 bases, leaving 11 bases between the germline ends. This CDR3 reads CASSPPFHEQFF. The CDR3 DNA is TGTGCCAGCAGCCCCCCGTTCCATGAGCAGTTCTTC.

The CDR3 DNA sequence: TGTGCCACCAGCACCGCGGACAGTTCCTACGAGCAGTACTTC. This translates into CATSTADSSYEQYF. The rearrangement links TRBV15 to TRBJ2-7; perhaps TRBD1 as D (6 bases). V shed 4 bases and J shed 1 base, with 11 bases lying between them. The CDR3 spans 14 residues. Germline V gene data show CDR1 as LNHNV and CDR2 as YYDKDF (reference sequence).

The V and J genes are TRBV25-1 and TRBJ2-3; TRBD2 aligns across 11 bases. Looked up from germline, CDR1 is MGHDK and CDR2 is SYGVNS. V trimming: 6 bases; J trimming: 0 bases; junction bases outside the gene matches: 5. There are 16 residues in the CDR3. The CDR3 spells CASRSSGGRSTDTQYF. CDR3 nucleotide sequence: TGTGCCAGCAGGTCTAGCGGGGGGCGTAGCACAGATACGCAGTATTTT.

Only a few counts were recorded for this clonotype. The V and J genes are TRBV6-5 and TRBJ2-7; D gene unclear. This CDR3 region has 13 residues. With 2 bases removed from V and 5 bases from J, the gap between germline ends came to 10 bases. Germline V gene sequence: CDR1 MNHEY, CDR2 SVGAGI. CDR3 in amino acids: CASSYDRGHEQYF. CDR3 nucleotides: TGTGCCAGCAGTTACGATCGCGGACACGAGCAGTACTTC.

The sample holds a few counts of this clonotype. The gene calls are TRBV9 and TRBJ2-4, with a possible D match to TRBD2 (5 bases). Germline CDR1 and CDR2: SGDLS and YYNGEE. Trimming pared 4 bases from V and 1 base from J, leaving 15 bases between. This CDR3 has 16 residues. CDR3 amino acids: CASSPPPGMAKNIQYF. CDR3 DNA: TGTGCCAGCAGCCCCCCCCCGGGGATGGCCAAAAACATTCAGTACTTC.

This clonotype was found a few times. The chain combines TRBV20-1 with TRBJ2-1; tentatively, D is TRBD1 (5 bases). Germline V gene lookup returns CDR1 DFQATT and CDR2 SNEGSKA (reference sequence). V dropped 5 bases and J dropped 7 bases, with 24 bases sitting between them. The CDR3 loop spans 16 amino acids. CDR3 coding DNA: TGCAGTGCTGAATTAGGGGCGCCAGCCCCTGGAAATGAGCAGTTCTTC. This encodes CSAELGAPAPGNEQFF.

The chain is built from TRBV13 and TRBJ2-1; 16 bases fit TRBD2. V gave up 5 bases and J gave up 3 bases; unmatched junction bases: 7. Per germline, CDR1 PRHDT and CDR2 FYEKMQ (reference sequence). The CDR3 totals 18 residues. Written as DNA, the CDR3 is TGTGCCAGCAGCACGGGACTAGCGGGAGGGTGGTACTACAATGAGCAGTTCTTC. Translation: CASSTGLAGGWYYNEQFF.

The CDR3 protein is CASSQDGLGAITGELFF. The CDR3 DNA is TGTGCCAGCAGCCAAGATGGGCTGGGGGCTATCACCGGGGAGCTGTTTTTT. The rearrangement links TRBV4-2 to TRBJ2-2, with a tentative D call TRBD1 (6 bases). Germline-derived CDR1 and CDR2 are LGHNA and YNFKEQ. The CDR3 spans 17 residues. V was trimmed by 0 bases and J by 4 bases, leaving 15 bases between them.

This clonotype was detected ten times or more. The chain links TRBV5-1 to TRBJ1-5; the D is unclear. V lost 0 bases, J lost 4 bases, and 8 bases lay in between. Germline CDR1 is SGHRS and CDR2 is YFSETQ. CDR3 size: 14 residues. The CDR3 coding sequence is TGCGCCAGCAGCTTGGGACAAGCTAATCAGCCCCAGCATTTT. Translation gives CASSLGQANQPQHF.

Here the CDR3 DNA reads TGTGCCAGCAGTTACGGATCTAGCGGTAATGAGCAGTTCTTC. As protein: CASSYGSSGNEQFF. The chain has TRBV6-5 and TRBJ2-1; 7 nucleotides line up with TRBD2. The germline CDR1 and CDR2 sequences are MNHEY and SVGAGI. The CDR3 runs to 14 residues. V was clipped by 2 bases and J by 7 bases; unmatched bases: 5.

This clonotype was seen repeatedly, ten times or more. The chain couples TRBV12-3 or TRBV12-4 to TRBJ1-1; a weak D match, TRBD1 (5 bases). CDR3 length: 14 amino acids. Deletions cut 3 bases from V and 5 bases from J, with 13 bases between. CDR3 nucleotide sequence: TGTGCCAGCAGTTTTTCCAGGGACGGAACTGAAGCTTTCTTT. Protein sequence: CASSFSRDGTEAFF.

The chain couples TRBV29-1 to TRBJ2-5, with TRBD1 identical over 9 bases. The germline V gene encodes CDR1 SQVTM and CDR2 ANQGSEA. CDR3 length: 14 residues. V was clipped by 6 bases and J by 5 bases; unmatched bases: 10. The CDR3 region has the DNA TGCAGCGTCGCCGATCCCGGGACAGGGGAGACCCAGTACTTC. This gives the protein CSVADPGTGETQYF.

This clonotype was picked up a small number of times. V and J are TRBV2 and TRBJ2-1, with D maybe TRBD2 (5 bases). Trimming removed 4 bases at V and 2 bases at J, with 27 bases between. This CDR3 is built from 20 residues. Germline V gives CDR1 SNHLY, CDR2 FYNNEI. CDR3 DNA sequence: TGTGCCAGCAGTGTTGTACGGACTCCCGGGCAGAGATGGACCTACAATGAGCAGTTCTTC. Amino acids: CASSVVRTPGQRWTYNEQFF.

V usage is TRBV3-1 and J usage is TRBJ2-6; no reliable D call. V lost 4 bases and J 4 bases, leaving 17 bases between the germline ends. Germline V gives CDR1 LGHDT, CDR2 YNNKEL (reference sequence). The CDR3 length is 17 residues. In DNA form, the CDR3 reads TGTGCCAGCAGCCGAGGAAGGAGCTTGGGAGGGGCCAACGTCCTGACTTTC. It encodes CASSRGRSLGGANVLTF.

This clonotype has just a few counts. This chain connects TRBV20-1 to TRBJ1-5, with D unclear. CDR1 is DFQATT, CDR2 SNEGSKA, per germline (reference sequence). CDR3 length: 13 amino acids. Trimming took 5 bases from V and 3 from J, leaving 11 bases between them. DNA of the CDR3: TGCAGTGCTCCGACCGGGCCCAATCAGCCCCAGCATTTT. It specifies CSAPTGPNQPQHF.

This clonotype was detected many times. The chain recombines TRBV7-8 with TRBJ2-7, with D possibly being TRBD1 or TRBD2 (6 bases each). The ends were cut back, 5 bases at V and 3 bases at J, with 17 bases in the middle. Germline V gene lookup returns CDR1 SGHVS and CDR2 FQNEAQ. The CDR3 consists of 15 residues. For the CDR3, the DNA is TGTGCCAGCAGCGCACAGGGAGGTTCGGGCTACGAGCAGTACTTC. This sequence encodes CASSAQGGSGYEQYF.

This clonotype has a handful of counts. The CDR3 DNA is TGTGCCAGCAGTTCCACAGGGGGGGATTTACGCGGCTACACCTTC. It specifies CASSSTGGDLRGYTF. The V call is TRBV12-3 or TRBV12-4, the J call TRBJ1-2, with 8 bases lining up with TRBD1. The CDR3 consists of 15 residues. Trimming at V came to 4 bases and at J to 8 bases, leaving 12 bases not matched to a gene.

This clonotype came up many times. The chain employs TRBV11-2 and TRBJ2-1, with 12 positions matching TRBD2. Germline V lookup: CDR1 SGHAT, CDR2 FQNNGV. Losses at the gene ends were 3 bases for V and 3 bases for J; bases not matched to a gene: 9. The CDR3 is 18 residues long. The DNA for the CDR3 is TGTGCCAGCAGCTTTCTAGCGGGGGGGCTTGGCCACTACAATGAGCAGTTCTTC. As protein: CASSFLAGGLGHYNEQFF.

This clonotype occurred a few times. V usage is TRBV20-1 and J usage is TRBJ2-1, with 13 bases fitting TRBD2. The germline gives CDR1 DFQATT, CDR2 SNEGSKA (reference sequence). This CDR3 has 20 amino acids. V trimming: 3 bases; J trimming: 2 bases; junction bases outside the gene matches: 16. Written as DNA, the CDR3 is TGCAGTGCTAGGAAACGCTTAAAATTCGGGACTAGCGGGACCTACAATGAGCAGTTCTTC. Translating gives CSARKRLKFGTSGTYNEQFF.

The chain recombines TRBV6-1 with TRBJ1-1, with D uncertain. Trimming stripped 5 bases from V and 4 bases from J, with 26 bases between. This CDR3 contains 18 residues. The germline CDR1 and CDR2 sequences are MNHNS and SASEGT. CDR3 in DNA: TGTGCCAGCAGTCCAACTTCCCAACCCGGACTCCCGCTCACTGAAGCTTTCTTT. Translation gives CASSPTSQPGLPLTEAFF.

There are a few counts of this clonotype. In DNA, the CDR3 is TGTGCCAGCAGTCTAGAGACCGGGACTAGCGGCTACAATGAGCAGTTCTTC. It translates to CASSLETGTSGYNEQFF. V is TRBV28 and J is TRBJ2-1; 11 bases agree with TRBD2. CDR3 size: 17 residues. Per germline, CDR1 MDHEN and CDR2 SYDVKM. V dropped 5 bases and J dropped 3; count of bases not matched to a gene: 9.

CDR3 protein: CASSFQFDGSNQPQHF. The CDR3 DNA is TGTGCCAGCAGTTTCCAGTTTGACGGTAGCAATCAGCCCCAGCATTTT. The chain uses TRBV27 and TRBJ1-5; D unclear. V lost 3 bases to trimming and J lost 0 bases, with 12 bases between them. The CDR3 sequence is 16 residues long. Germline V lookup: CDR1 MNHEY, CDR2 SMNVEV (reference sequence).

The sample holds many counts of this clonotype. CDR3 in DNA: TGTGCCAGCAGCTTAGCGCTATTACGGGGGGTATTCACAGATACGCAGTATTTT. Translation: CASSLALLRGVFTDTQYF. This sequence joins TRBV7-2 and TRBJ2-3, with 7 bases identical to TRBD2. The ends lost 0 bases at V and 2 bases at J; junction bases unmatched: 11. The CDR3 has 18 amino acids. Germline V lookup: CDR1 SGHTA, CDR2 FQGNSA.

The rearrangement uses TRBV28 and TRBJ2-7; D possibly corresponds to TRBD2 (5 bases). Germline CDR1 reads MDHEN; CDR2 reads SYDVKM. The CDR3 loop spans 14 amino acids. The V gene lost 6 bases and the J gene lost 3 bases, with 15 bases spanning the gap. CDR3 nucleotide sequence: TGTGCCAGCAGGGCAACCGGACTTCACTACGAGCAGTACTTC. Translation gives CASRATGLHYEQYF. Full variable domain (missing parts from reference TRBV28 and TRBJ2-7): DVKVTQSSRYLVKRTGEKVFLECVQDMDHENMFWYRQDPGLGLRLIYFSYDVKMKEKGDIPEGYSVSREKKERFSLILESASTNQTSMYLCASRATGLHYEQYFGPGTRLTVT.

The J gene is TRBJ2-7, the V gene TRBV5-1, with a weak D call TRBD2 (6 bases). Germline assignment: CDR1 SGHRS and CDR2 YFSETQ. The length of the CDR3 is 13 residues. V lost 3 bases, J lost 6 bases, and 13 bases lay in between. CDR3 bases: TGCGCCAGCAGCTCCGGAGGGGCAGTCGAGCAGTACTTC. Protein: CASSSGGAVEQYF.

CDR3 nucleotide sequence: TGTGCCAGCAGCCATAGACTAGCGGCCTCCTACAATGAGCAGTTCTTC. This translates into CASSHRLAASYNEQFF. The chain links TRBV11-2 to TRBJ2-1; 9 bases agree with TRBD2. In germline, CDR1 is SGHAT, CDR2 FQNNGV. The CDR3 has 16 amino acids. J lost 0 bases, V lost 5 bases, and 5 bases had no gene match.

This clonotype is a singleton in its sample. The chain uses TRBV3-1 and TRBJ2-5; no reliable D call. Looked up from germline, CDR1 is LGHDT and CDR2 is YNNKEL (reference sequence). V lost 8 bases to trimming and J lost 7 bases, with 20 bases between them. CDR3 size: 14 residues. The CDR3 sequence is CASAPSGGFGTQYF. Here the CDR3 DNA reads TGTGCCAGCGCTCCGTCGGGCGGATTCGGGACCCAGTACTTC.